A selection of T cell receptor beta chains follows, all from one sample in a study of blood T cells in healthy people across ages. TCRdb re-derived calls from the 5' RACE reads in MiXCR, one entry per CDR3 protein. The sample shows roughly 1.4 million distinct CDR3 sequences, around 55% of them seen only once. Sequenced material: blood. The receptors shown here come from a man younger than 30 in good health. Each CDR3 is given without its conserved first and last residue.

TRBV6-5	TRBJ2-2	AAEWAGELF
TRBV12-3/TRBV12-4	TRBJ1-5	ASSLRGQEEPQH
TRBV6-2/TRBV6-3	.	ASSYSHLQASGYSYEQY
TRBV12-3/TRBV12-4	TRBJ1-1	ASSLTKDTEAF
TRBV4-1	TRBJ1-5	ASSPVHISNQPQH
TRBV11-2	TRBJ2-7	ASSLVGGGWSSYEQY
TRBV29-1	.	SVAGGQGFHEQY
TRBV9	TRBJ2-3	ASSSLTGAANTQY
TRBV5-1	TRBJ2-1	ASNQFASSYNEQF
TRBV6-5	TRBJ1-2	ASSYSYGGNYGYT
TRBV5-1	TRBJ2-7	ASSARDTSYEQY
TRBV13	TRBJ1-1	ASSPPGRGLGAGTEAF
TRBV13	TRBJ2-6	ASSLEGGANVLT
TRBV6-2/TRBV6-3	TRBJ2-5	ASSITRRETQY
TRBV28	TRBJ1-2	ASFNWGKGSERGYT
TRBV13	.	ASSTQSGTGIYEQY
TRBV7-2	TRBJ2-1	ASLAGANNEQF
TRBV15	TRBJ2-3	ATRLAGGYTQY
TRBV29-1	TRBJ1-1	SVAVGGKAF
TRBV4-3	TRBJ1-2	ASSQEWRDSVNGYT
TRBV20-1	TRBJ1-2	SARSAILPYGYT
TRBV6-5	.	ASGYRGAETQY
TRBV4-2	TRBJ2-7	ASSQIGGPAYEQY
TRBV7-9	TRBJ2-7	ASTFPGGAYEQY
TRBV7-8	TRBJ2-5	AGSSWRGETQY
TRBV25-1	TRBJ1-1	ASSGDREETEAF
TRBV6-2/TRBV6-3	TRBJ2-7	ASSYLPSGGYEQY
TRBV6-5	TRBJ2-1	ASSSSAGSSYNEQF
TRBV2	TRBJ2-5	ASRDSWETQY
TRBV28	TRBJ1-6	ASLRTGQIYNSPLH
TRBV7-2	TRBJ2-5	ASSLRQGYNEQY
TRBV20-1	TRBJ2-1	SAPQWGGEQF
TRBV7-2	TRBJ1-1	ASSTRTSIEAF
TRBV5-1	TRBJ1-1	ASSSTGGARSTEAF
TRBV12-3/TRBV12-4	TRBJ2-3	ASSQRVGADTQY
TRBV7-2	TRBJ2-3	ASSLAGDTDTQY
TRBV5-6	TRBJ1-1	ASSSSPGQGGMDTEAF
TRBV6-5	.	ASSKRMGLASEQY
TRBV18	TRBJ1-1	ASAPGVGTEAF
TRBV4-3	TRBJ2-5	ASSHSLTSQGQETQY
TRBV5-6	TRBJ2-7	ASSPVMAGGSYEQY
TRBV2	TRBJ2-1	ASSGQGAGWNEQF
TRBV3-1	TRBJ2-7	ASSQEWYYEQY
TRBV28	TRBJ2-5	ASSFRGGQGRETQY
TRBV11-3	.	ASGFRGEETQY
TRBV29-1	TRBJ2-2	SVNRGTGELF
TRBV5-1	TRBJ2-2	ASSLEGHPTGELF
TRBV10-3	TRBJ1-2	AIRPDSYNYGYT
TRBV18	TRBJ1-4	ASSRSGDTTNEKLF
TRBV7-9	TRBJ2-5	ASSRMGGTQY
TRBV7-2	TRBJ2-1	ASSFGGSQNEQF
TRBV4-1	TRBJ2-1	ASSQDGGGASYSKNEQF
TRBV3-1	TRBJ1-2	ASSLQGSFSEGGYT
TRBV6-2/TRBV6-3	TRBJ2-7	ASSYPTTPGSAGGPLYEQY
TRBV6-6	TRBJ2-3	ASRYAGYLDTQY